This TCR beta chain was documented in a study of blood T cells in healthy people across ages (dated by TCRdb to about 2015). A note on the overall study: In model experiments, template switching captured roughly one uniquely barcoded TCR beta cDNA molecule for every two T cells. The study measured age-related changes in TCR beta repertoire diversity using deep sequencing normalized with unique cDNA molecular identifiers. Two additional independent replicas of 1 million unique cDNA reads from the same blood draw were analyzed for two donors (one aged 18 to 30 and one aged 80 or older). Donors of different ages were randomly distributed across sequencing lanes to avoid experimental bias. Four age groups were formed from the donors: young (average about 17 years), middle-aged (more than 35), aged (over 55) and long-lived (82). Summary of the overall study and its limitations: Donor CMV infection status was unknown, potentially confounding age-related changes in expanded clonotypes. Observed TCR beta diversity per million T cells fell roughly linearly with age, and a significant reduction was already apparent by age around 40. Estimates of total diversity from one million sequenced T cells were regarded as lower bounds and underestimates. Bulk unsorted PBMC profiling prevented conclusive comparison of naive and antigen-experienced compartments. Observed TCR beta diversity correlated strongly with the percentage of naive T cells measured by flow cytometry. Compared with the aged group, the long-lived group had more naive CD4+ T cells, fewer expanded clones and increased TCR diversity, a pattern suggesting age selection.

Libraries were made using 5' RACE. The instrument was an Illumina HiSeq 2500. A second PCR of about 7 to 12 cycles was run with a J-beta primer mix and a sample-barcoded 5' primer. A unique molecular identifier was introduced onto each TCR beta cDNA molecule by a template-switch 5' adaptor carrying 12 random nucleotides. At least 2.5 million CDR3-containing paired-end reads were obtained from each sample. First-strand cDNA synthesis was performed from all RNA using the Mint cDNA synthesis kit, with priming by a TRBC-specific oligonucleotide. After uracil-DNA glycosylase treatment, a first 18-cycle PCR used universal primers M1SS and BC2_uni_R on all cDNA. As for the authors' bioinformatics: Normalization of each sample was performed by random selection of 1 million high-quality reads, each carrying a distinct molecular identifier. Instead of being binned into consensus sequences, reads with shared molecular identifiers were discarded. MiTCR, run with a Q25 quality threshold and the strictest error-elimination algorithm, handled CDR3 identification, clonotype clustering and error correction. A nonparametric unseen species model with Euler transformation was used to estimate lower-bound total TCR beta diversity. TCRdb reworked the public reads: Q25 trimming with fastp, MiXCR clone assembly, productive beta chains retained. Entries are consolidated by CDR3 protein sequence, retaining the most common genes and DNA. The V and J calls were determined by TCRdb, not by the authors. For this sample there are about 1.4 million distinct CDR3 sequences; 55% to 75% appear just once. 6.5% to 8.5% of the sample goes to the ten largest clones.

There are 16 amino acids in the CDR3, from cysteine to phenylalanine inclusive. Only CDR3 DNA remains: 48 bases, in frame from the first base. The germline ends are 13 bases apart after V is trimmed by 2 bases and J by 2 bases. The germline V gene sets CDR1 to MGHDK and CDR2 to SYGVNS. Donors were a few dozen systemically healthy Caucasian individuals from Russia aged about 6 to 100 years. Ten milliliters of peripheral blood were drawn from each donor into EDTA-treated Vacutainer tubes. Ficoll-Paque density-gradient centrifugation was used to isolate PBMCs, with at least 6 million obtained per sample. Total RNA, at least 5 micrograms per sample, was extracted from PBMCs with Trizol reagent. For every donor, flow cytometry on a PBMC aliquot measured the percentage of naive CD45RAhigh/CD27high T cells. This clonotype was picked up a small number of times. Its antigen is currently not known. Nothing much larger sits one base from this clone, and base qualities are not available.

The origin of this receptor is a man between 18 and 29 years old in good health. The sequenced sample was blood. The sequence links TRBV25-1 to TRBJ1-5; a confident D gene designation cannot be given. The CDR3 region: CASSERSSEGNQPQHF. In nucleotide form, the sequence is TGTGCCAGCAGTGAAAGGAGCTCCGAGGGCAATCAGCCCCAGCATTTT.